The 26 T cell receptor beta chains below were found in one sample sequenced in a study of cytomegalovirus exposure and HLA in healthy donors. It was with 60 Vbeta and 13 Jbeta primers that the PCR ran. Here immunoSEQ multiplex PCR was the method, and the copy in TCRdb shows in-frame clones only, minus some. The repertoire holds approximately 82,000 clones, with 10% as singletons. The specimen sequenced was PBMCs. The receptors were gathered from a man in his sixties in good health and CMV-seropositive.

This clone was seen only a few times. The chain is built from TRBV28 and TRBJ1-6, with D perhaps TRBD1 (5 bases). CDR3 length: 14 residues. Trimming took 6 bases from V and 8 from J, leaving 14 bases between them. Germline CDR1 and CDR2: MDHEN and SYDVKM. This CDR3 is CASRVQGNDSPLHF. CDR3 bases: TGTGCCAGCAGAGTCCAGGGAAACGATTCACCCCTCCACTTT.

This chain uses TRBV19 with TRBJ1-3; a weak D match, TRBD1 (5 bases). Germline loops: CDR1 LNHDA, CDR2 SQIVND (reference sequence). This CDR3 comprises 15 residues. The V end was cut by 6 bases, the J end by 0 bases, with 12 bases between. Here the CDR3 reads CASSPLGGSGNTIYF. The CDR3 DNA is TGTGCCAGTAGCCCCCTGGGGGGCTCTGGAAACACCATATATTTT.

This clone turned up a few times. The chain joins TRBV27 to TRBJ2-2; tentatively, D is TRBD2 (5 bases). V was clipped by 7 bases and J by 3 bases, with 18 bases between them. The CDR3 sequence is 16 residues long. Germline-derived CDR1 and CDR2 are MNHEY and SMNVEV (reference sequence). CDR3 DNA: TGTGCCAGCAAACCGTCTGAGGGAGCGGACACCGGGGAGCTGTTTTTT. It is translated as CASKPSEGADTGELFF.

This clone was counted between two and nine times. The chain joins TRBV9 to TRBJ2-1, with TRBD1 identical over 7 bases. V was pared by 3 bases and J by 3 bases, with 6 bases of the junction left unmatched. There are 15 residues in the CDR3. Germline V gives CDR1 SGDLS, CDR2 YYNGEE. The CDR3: CASSGRTGFYNEQFF. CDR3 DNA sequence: TGTGCCAGCAGCGGACGGACAGGATTCTACAATGAGCAGTTCTTC.

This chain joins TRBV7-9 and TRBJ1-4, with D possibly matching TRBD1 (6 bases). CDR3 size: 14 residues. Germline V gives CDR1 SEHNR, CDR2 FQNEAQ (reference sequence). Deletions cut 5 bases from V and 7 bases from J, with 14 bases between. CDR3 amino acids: CASSQGQISEKLFF. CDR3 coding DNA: TGTGCCAGCAGCCAAGGACAGATCAGTGAAAAACTGTTTTTT.

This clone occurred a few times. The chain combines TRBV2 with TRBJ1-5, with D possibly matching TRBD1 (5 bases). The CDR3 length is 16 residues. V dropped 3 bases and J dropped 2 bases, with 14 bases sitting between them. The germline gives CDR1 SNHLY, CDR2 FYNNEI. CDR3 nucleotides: TGTGCCAGCAGTGATGGGCTCCTCAGGGGCAATCAGCCCCAGCATTTT. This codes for CASSDGLLRGNQPQHF.

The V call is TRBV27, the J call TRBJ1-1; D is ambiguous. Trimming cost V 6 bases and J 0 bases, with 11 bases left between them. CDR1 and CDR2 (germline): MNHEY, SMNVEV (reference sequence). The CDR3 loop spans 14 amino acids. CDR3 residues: CASSTDIVNTEAFF. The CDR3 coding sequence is TGTGCCAGCAGCACAGACATCGTGAACACTGAAGCTTTCTTT.

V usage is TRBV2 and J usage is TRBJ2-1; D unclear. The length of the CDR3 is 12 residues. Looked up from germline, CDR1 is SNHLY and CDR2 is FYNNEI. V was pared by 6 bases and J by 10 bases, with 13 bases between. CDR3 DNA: TGTGCCAGCAGCGGGTTAGCTGGGGAGCAGTTCTTC. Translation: CASSGLAGEQFF.

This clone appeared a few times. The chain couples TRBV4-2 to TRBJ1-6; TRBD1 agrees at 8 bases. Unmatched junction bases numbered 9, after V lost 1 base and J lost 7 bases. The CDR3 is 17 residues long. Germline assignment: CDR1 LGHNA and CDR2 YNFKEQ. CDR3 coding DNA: TGTGCCAGCAGCCAAGTCGGACAGGGAACTATAAATTCACCCCTCCACTTT. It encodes CASSQVGQGTINSPLHF.

CDR3 residues: CASSSRESGDEQFF. The DNA of the CDR3 is TGCGCCAGCAGCTCCCGGGAGTCCGGGGATGAGCAGTTCTTC. The chain uses TRBV5-1 and TRBJ2-1; tentatively, D is TRBD2 (6 bases). V was shortened by 3 bases and J by 8 bases, with 15 bases between the two germline ends. CDR3 length equals 14 residues. Germline V CDR1 and CDR2: SGHRS, YFSETQ.

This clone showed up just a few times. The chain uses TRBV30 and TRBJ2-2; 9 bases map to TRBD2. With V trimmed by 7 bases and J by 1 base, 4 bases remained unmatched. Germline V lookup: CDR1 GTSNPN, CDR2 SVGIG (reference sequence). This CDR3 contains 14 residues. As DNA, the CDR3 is TGTGCCTCAATAGCGGGGGTGAACACCGGGGAGCTGTTTTTT. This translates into CASIAGVNTGELFF.

CDR3 residues: CASSFLTSGPTDTQYF. The CDR3, as DNA: TGTGCCAGCAGTTTTTTGACTAGCGGACCCACAGATACGCAGTATTTT. The gene calls are TRBV28 and TRBJ2-3; 9 bases are shared with TRBD2. From germline, CDR1 is MDHEN and CDR2 SYDVKM. The CDR3 sequence is 16 residues long. Germline trimming cut 3 bases from V and 2 bases from J; bases unmatched to any gene: 6.

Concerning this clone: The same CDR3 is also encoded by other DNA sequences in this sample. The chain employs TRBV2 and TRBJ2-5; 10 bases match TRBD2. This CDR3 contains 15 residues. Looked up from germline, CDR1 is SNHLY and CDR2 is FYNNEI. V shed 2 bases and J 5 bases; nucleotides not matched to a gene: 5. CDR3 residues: CASSERAGGSETQYF. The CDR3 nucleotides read TGTGCCAGCAGTGAACGAGCGGGAGGGTCGGAGACCCAGTACTTC.

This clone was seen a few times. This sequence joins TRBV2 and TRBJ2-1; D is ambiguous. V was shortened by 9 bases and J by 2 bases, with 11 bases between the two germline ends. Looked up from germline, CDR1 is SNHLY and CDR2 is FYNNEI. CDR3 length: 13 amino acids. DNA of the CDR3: TGTGCCAGTGAGCTATCGACCTACAATGAGCAGTTCTTC. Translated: CASELSTYNEQFF.

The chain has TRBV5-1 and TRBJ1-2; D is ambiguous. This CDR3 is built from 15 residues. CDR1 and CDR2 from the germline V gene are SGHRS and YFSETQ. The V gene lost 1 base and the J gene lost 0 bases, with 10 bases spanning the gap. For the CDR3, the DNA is TGCGCCAGCAGCTTGAACAGAGACGCTAACTATGGCTACACCTTC. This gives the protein CASSLNRDANYGYTF.

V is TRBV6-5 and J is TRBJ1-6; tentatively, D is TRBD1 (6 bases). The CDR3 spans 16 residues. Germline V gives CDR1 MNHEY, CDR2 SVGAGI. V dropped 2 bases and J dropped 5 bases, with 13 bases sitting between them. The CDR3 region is CASSYGGGWDNSPLHF. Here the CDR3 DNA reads TGTGCCAGCAGTTACGGGGGGGGCTGGGATAATTCACCCCTCCACTTT.

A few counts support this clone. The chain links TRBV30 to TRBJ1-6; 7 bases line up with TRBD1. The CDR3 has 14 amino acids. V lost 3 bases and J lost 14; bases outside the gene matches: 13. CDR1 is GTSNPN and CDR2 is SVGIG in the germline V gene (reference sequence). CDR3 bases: TGTGCCTGGAGACCCGACAGGGTCTATGTCACCCTCCACTTT. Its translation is CAWRPDRVYVTLHF.

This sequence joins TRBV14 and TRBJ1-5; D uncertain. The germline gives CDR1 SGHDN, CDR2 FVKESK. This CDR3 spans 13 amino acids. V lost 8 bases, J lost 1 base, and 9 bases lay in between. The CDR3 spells CASALSSNQPQHF. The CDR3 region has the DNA TGTGCCAGCGCACTGTCGAGCAATCAGCCCCAGCATTTT.

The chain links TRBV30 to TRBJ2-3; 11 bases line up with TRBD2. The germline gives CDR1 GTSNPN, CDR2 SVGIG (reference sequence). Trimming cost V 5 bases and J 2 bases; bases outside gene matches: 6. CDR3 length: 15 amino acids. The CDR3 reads CAWSELAGATDTQYF. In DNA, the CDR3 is TGTGCCTGGTCGGAACTAGCGGGAGCCACAGATACGCAGTATTTT.

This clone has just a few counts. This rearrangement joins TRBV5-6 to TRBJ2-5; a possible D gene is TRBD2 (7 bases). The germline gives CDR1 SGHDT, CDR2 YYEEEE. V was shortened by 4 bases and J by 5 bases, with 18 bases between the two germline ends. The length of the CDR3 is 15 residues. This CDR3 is CASSRRAGEGETQYF. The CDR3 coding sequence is TGTGCCAGCAGCCGGAGGGCAGGGGAGGGGGAGACCCAGTACTTC. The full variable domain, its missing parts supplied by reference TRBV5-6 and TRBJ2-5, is DAGVTQSPTHLIKTRGQQVTLRCSPKSGHDTVSWYQQALGQGPQFIFQYYEEEERQRGNFPDRFSGHQFPNYSSELNVNALLLGDSALYLCASSRRAGEGETQYFGPGTRLLVL.

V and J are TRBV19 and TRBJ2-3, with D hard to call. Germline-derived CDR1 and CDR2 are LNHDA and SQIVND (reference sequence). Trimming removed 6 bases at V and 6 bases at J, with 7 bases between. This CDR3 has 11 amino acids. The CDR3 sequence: CASRTGDTQYF. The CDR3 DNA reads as TGTGCCAGTAGGACCGGGGATACGCAGTATTTT.

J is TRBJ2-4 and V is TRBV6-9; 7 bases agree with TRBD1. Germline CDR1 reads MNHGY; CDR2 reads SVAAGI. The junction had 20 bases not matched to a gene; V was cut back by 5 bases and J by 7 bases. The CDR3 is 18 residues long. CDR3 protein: CASSLLDRRRPIFNIQYF. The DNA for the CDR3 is TGTGCCAGCAGTCTCCTGGACAGGCGAAGACCGATTTTTAACATTCAGTACTTC.

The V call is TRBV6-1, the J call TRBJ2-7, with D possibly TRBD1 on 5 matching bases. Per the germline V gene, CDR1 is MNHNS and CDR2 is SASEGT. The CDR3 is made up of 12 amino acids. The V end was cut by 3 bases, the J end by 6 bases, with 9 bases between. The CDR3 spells CASSDPDTEQYF. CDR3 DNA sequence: TGTGCCAGCAGTGACCCGGACACCGAGCAGTACTTC.

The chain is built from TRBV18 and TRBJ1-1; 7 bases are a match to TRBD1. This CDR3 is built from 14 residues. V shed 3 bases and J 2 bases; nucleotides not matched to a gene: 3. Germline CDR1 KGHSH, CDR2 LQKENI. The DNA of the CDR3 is TGTGCCAGCTCACCGGGACAGAAAAACACTGAAGCTTTCTTT. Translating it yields CASSPGQKNTEAFF.

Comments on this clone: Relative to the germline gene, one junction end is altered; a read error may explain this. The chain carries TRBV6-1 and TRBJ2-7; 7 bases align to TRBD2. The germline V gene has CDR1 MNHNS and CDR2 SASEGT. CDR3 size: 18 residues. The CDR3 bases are TGTGCCAGCAGTGAATCGCCATGGGTGGCGGGAGCCTCCTTCGAGCAGTACTTC. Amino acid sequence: CASSESPWVAGASFEQYF.

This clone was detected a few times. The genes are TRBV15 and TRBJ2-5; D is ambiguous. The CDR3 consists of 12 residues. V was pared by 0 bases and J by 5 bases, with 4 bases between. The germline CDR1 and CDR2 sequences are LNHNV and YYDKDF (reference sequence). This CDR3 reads CATSRDRETQYF. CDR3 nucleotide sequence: TGTGCCACCAGCAGAGATCGTGAGACCCAGTACTTC.